Following are 20 T cell receptor beta chains from one sample sequenced in a study of regulatory T cells in long-lasting Graves disease. With iRepertoire HTBI primers and Arm-PCR of CDR3 regions, TCR beta libraries were built. TCRdb ran MiXCR on the multiplex PCR reads and lists one entry per CDR3 protein. This table holds roughly 450,000 distinct CDR3 sequences, about 22% found once. Time point described: persistent/refractory GD, antithyroid drugs over 5 years with positive TRAb. The authors made the TCR library using RNA they extracted from PBMCs. The source material was peripheral blood mononuclear cells (PBMCs), sampled when the disease was refractory, from a patient treated with antithyroid drugs. These receptors all stem from a female donor with Graves disease.

This clonotype was seen ten or more times. This chain links TRBV11-2 with TRBJ2-7; no clear D gene. Trimming took off 2 bases at V and 2 bases at J, with 10 bases between the two ends. Germline CDR1 is SGHAT and CDR2 is FQNNGV. CDR3 length equals 14 residues. The CDR3 nucleotides read TGTGCCAGCAGCTTACAGGCCACACCCTACGAGCAGTACTTC. Encoded protein: CASSLQATPYEQYF. Based on the CDR3 plus reference TRBV11-2 and TRBJ2-7, the full variable domain is EAGVAQSPRYKIIEKRQSVAFWCNPISGHATLYWYQQILGQGPKLLIQFQNNGVVDDSQLPKDRFSAERLKGVDSTLKIQPAKLEDSAVYLCASSLQATPYEQYFGPGTRLTVT.

A few counts support this clonotype. The chain recombines TRBV11-3 with TRBJ2-7, with 7 bases aligning to TRBD1. There are 11 residues in the CDR3. Trimming cost V 4 bases and J 11 bases; bases outside gene matches: 5. The germline V gene encodes CDR1 SGHNT and CDR2 YENEEA. CDR3 in amino acids: CASSYRGEKYF. The CDR3 DNA is TGTGCCAGCAGCTACAGGGGCGAAAAGTACTTC.

The V gene is TRBV15, the J gene TRBJ2-4; possibly TRBD2 for D (5 bases). Trimming removed 5 bases at V and 5 bases at J, with 13 bases between. The germline V gene encodes CDR1 LNHNV and CDR2 YYDKDF (reference sequence). The CDR3 contains 14 residues. The CDR3 protein is CATSFRTGENIQYF. The CDR3 DNA is TGTGCCACCAGCTTCAGGACCGGGGAAAACATTCAGTACTTC.

The J gene is TRBJ2-7, the V gene TRBV20-1; no clear D. The CDR3 runs to 10 residues. Trimming removed 6 bases from V and 3 bases from J, with 6 bases in between. Germline V gene data show CDR1 as DFQATT and CDR2 as SNEGSKA (reference sequence). The CDR3 loop is CSAWDYEQYF. For the CDR3, the DNA is TGCAGTGCCTGGGACTACGAGCAGTACTTC.

J is TRBJ2-7 and V is TRBV5-5; D not certain. Trimming took off 7 bases at V and 5 bases at J, with 19 bases between the two ends. Germline CDR1 and CDR2: SGHKS and YYEKEE (reference sequence). The CDR3 runs 14 residues. CDR3 loop: CASGPDDGYDEQYF. DNA for the CDR3: TGTGCCAGCGGCCCGGACGACGGTTACGACGAGCAGTACTTC.

V gene TRBV11-2 combines with J gene TRBJ2-3; 8 bases match TRBD2. J gave up 4 bases and V 4 bases, and 10 bases lay outside the gene matches. The V gene's germline CDR1 is SGHAT and CDR2 FQNNGV. This CDR3 is 16 amino acids long. The CDR3 coding sequence is TGTGCCAGCAGCTACGCCGCGGTAGCGGGGTCAGATACGCAGTATTTT. Translated: CASSYAAVAGSDTQYF.

This clonotype was seen ten or more times. The chain couples TRBV27 to TRBJ1-2; no firm D call. Per germline, CDR1 MNHEY and CDR2 SMNVEV (reference sequence). CDR3 length: 14 residues. V shed 0 bases and J shed 4 bases, with 9 bases lying between them. DNA of the CDR3: TGTGCCAGCAGTTTATCGGATACTACCTATGGCTACACCTTC. This gives the protein CASSLSDTTYGYTF.

This CDR3 reads CAISESPGTGKKAQKLFF. The CDR3 nucleotides read TGTGCCATCAGTGAGTCGCCCGGGACAGGCAAGAAGGCACAAAAACTGTTTTTT. The V call is TRBV10-3, the J call TRBJ1-4; 8 bases line up with TRBD1. V trimming: 0 bases; J trimming: 9 bases; junction bases outside the gene matches: 15. The CDR3 runs 18 residues. Germline values: CDR1 ENHRY, CDR2 SYGVKD.

DNA of the CDR3: TGTGCCAGGGACCGTTGCGGGAGTGAGCAGTTCTTC. Translating gives CARDRCGSEQFF. The V call is TRBV6-2 or TRBV6-3, the J call TRBJ2-1; 7 bases align to TRBD2. Per the germline V gene, CDR1 is MNHEY and CDR2 is SVGEGT. V lost 9 bases to trimming and J lost 9 bases; unmatched junction nucleotides: 8. The CDR3 spans 12 residues.

This clonotype has only a few counts. V and J are TRBV28 and TRBJ1-2; D not resolved. With 6 bases removed from V and 6 bases from J, the gap between germline ends came to 14 bases. The length of the CDR3 is 13 residues. CDR1 is MDHEN, CDR2 SYDVKM, per germline. CDR3 residues: CASRHGSGDGYTF. For the CDR3, the DNA is TGTGCCAGCAGGCATGGGTCGGGAGATGGCTACACCTTC.

This clonotype was seen repeatedly, ten times or more. The chain couples TRBV15 to TRBJ2-7; TRBD1 agrees at 11 bases. Trimming at V came to 4 bases and at J to 6 bases, leaving 8 bases not matched to a gene. This CDR3 spans 15 amino acids. The germline CDR1 and CDR2 sequences are LNHNV and YYDKDF (reference sequence). DNA for the CDR3: TGTGCCACCAGCACCAGGGACAGGGGGAGGCTCGAGCAGTACTTC. This gives the protein CATSTRDRGRLEQYF.

This clonotype was detected only a few times. The gene calls are TRBV20-1 and TRBJ1-5; the D is unclear. V shed 6 bases and J shed 2 bases, with 23 bases lying between them. In germline, CDR1 is DFQATT, CDR2 SNEGSKA (reference sequence). The CDR3 totals 17 residues. In DNA, the CDR3 is TGCAGTGCCCGACAACCGGGCCCCCTATATGGCAATCAGCCCCAGCATTTT. It specifies CSARQPGPLYGNQPQHF.

This clonotype has a count of ten or more. CDR3 sequence reads: CASSSYGTKGYTF. CDR3 nucleotide sequence: TGTGCCAGCAGTTCGTACGGGACAAAAGGCTACACCTTC. V gene TRBV27 combines with J gene TRBJ1-2, with D possibly matching TRBD1 (6 bases). This CDR3 is built from 13 residues. The germline gives CDR1 MNHEY, CDR2 SMNVEV (reference sequence). V lost 4 bases, J lost 8 bases, and 14 bases lay in between.

At least ten counts were recorded for this clonotype. The V gene is TRBV11-3, the J gene TRBJ1-6; D perhaps matches TRBD1 (5 bases). Germline loops: CDR1 SGHNT, CDR2 YENEEA. This CDR3 spans 14 amino acids. The V end lost 0 bases, the J end lost 8 bases, and 8 bases lay between the germline ends. This chain's CDR3 is CASSLDDRDSPLHF. CDR3 DNA sequence: TGTGCCAGCAGCTTAGACGACAGAGATTCACCCCTCCACTTT.

The gene calls are TRBV29-1 and TRBJ2-2; D is uncertain. Trimming shortened V by 7 bases and J by 2 bases, and 14 bases separated the two germline ends. Germline CDR1 SQVTM, CDR2 ANQGSEA. This CDR3 spans 14 amino acids. The CDR3 loop is CSAPKGSNTGELFF. DNA for the CDR3: TGCAGCGCCCCGAAGGGCAGTAACACCGGGGAGCTGTTTTTT.

This clonotype was observed a few times. This rearrangement joins TRBV19 to TRBJ1-1, with D maybe TRBD1 (5 bases). The CDR3 loop spans 14 amino acids. Germline loops: CDR1 LNHDA, CDR2 SQIVND (reference sequence). V was trimmed by 10 bases and J by 3 bases, leaving 18 bases between them. This chain's CDR3 is CATRADDGYTEAFF. As DNA, the CDR3 is TGTGCCACCAGGGCAGATGATGGGTACACTGAAGCTTTCTTT. Full variable domain (outside the CDR3, taken from reference TRBV19 and TRBJ1-1): DGGITQSPKYLFRKEGQNVTLSCEQNLNHDAMYWYRQDPGQGLRLIYYSQIVNDFQKGDIAEGYSVSREKKESFPLTVTSAQKNPTAFYLCATRADDGYTEAFFGQGTRLTVV.

This clonotype was picked up many times. The chain combines TRBV11-3 with TRBJ2-7; 11 positions agree with TRBD2. Germline assignment: CDR1 SGHNT and CDR2 YENEEA. Unmatched junction bases numbered 11, after V lost 6 bases and J lost 7 bases. The CDR3 loop spans 15 amino acids. CDR3 nucleotide sequence: TGTGCCAGCAGTTCCCCTAGCGGGAGGCCATGGGAGCAGTACTTC. Its protein is CASSSPSGRPWEQYF.

In its sample, this clonotype was seen once. The CDR3 coding sequence is TGTGCCAGCAGTTACAGACCCTTCTCTGGAAACACCATATATTTT. Amino acid sequence: CASSYRPFSGNTIYF. The rearrangement links TRBV6-5 to TRBJ1-3; D gene uncertain. The CDR3 is 15 amino acids. Trimming removed 2 bases at V and 0 bases at J, with 8 bases between. CDR1 is MNHEY, CDR2 SVGAGI, per germline.

This chain joins TRBV7-2 and TRBJ2-7; the D is unclear. The V gene's germline CDR1 is SGHTA and CDR2 FQGNSA. V was trimmed by 5 bases and J by 4 bases, leaving 9 bases between them. The CDR3 has 12 amino acids. Written as DNA, the CDR3 is TGTGCCAGCAGCCCCCTAAATTACGAGCAGTACTTC. It yields the protein CASSPLNYEQYF.

The V and J genes are TRBV6-5 and TRBJ2-3; D is uncertain. The CDR3 sequence is 16 residues long. V lost 2 bases and J lost 2, with 14 bases in between. The V gene's germline CDR1 is MNHEY and CDR2 SVGAGI. CDR3 in amino acids: CASSYLDVPNTDTQYF. CDR3 sequence (DNA): TGTGCCAGCAGTTACCTGGACGTGCCTAACACAGATACGCAGTATTTT.